This T cell receptor (beta chain) was recorded in a study of blood T cell repertoires in COVID-19 (dated by TCRdb to between 2020 and 2021). With respect to the entire study: Samples covering the acute and convalescent phases of COVID-19 were provided by collaborators in the United States, Italy and Spain. A de-identified subject ID, COVID-19 status, age in years and sex were almost always included in the sample metadata. The samples were drawn from the first 160 participants of the ongoing ImmuneRACE study and from more than 1,000 subjects provided by 6 global collaborators. The repertoires were released in a freely available public database intended as a resource for research on the immune response to SARS-CoV-2. Where HLA class I and class II types were available, the types were taken from metadata supplied by the sample provider, not from assay-based typing. The prospective study material was composed of cDNA or gDNA derived from T cells, B-cell-depleted T cells, or PBMCs. Subjects who had been exposed to COVID-19, were actively infected with it, or had recovered from it provided the deeply sampled blood TCRbeta repertoires that made up the dataset.

Here is what the overall study found, with its caveats: How much clinical and demographic metadata was included differed by source and by participant, and the metadata was provided uncurated.

TCRbeta CDR3 regions were amplified from genomic DNA by means of the immunoSEQ Assay, a bias-controlled multiplex PCR. In the authors' own workflow: The number of nucleated cells in each sample was estimated from the amplification of reference gene primers within the assay. To quantify the absolute abundance of each unique TCRbeta CDR3 rearrangement, sequence reads were collapsed and filtered. For each sample, productive Simpson clonality was calculated as the square root of Simpson's diversity index over productive rearrangements. Imported from immuneACCESS, the table was reduced by TCRdb to in-frame sequences with V and J called. These copies leave out some clones; in studies compared against another copy, an unresolved V gene accounts for under half, and the cause of the remainder is not known. V and J calls and clone size follow that table, whereas D and trimming were derived from the DNA. Recorded for this sample are about 250,000 clones; roughly 84% of them occurred a single time. The top ten hold 5% to 8% of the sample.

For this clone: Which antigen it targets is not known. There are no base qualities to consult, and no much larger clone falls within one base.

Clipping removes 8 bases from V and 8 bases from J, with 8 as the unmatched junction base count. Spanning cysteine to phenylalanine, the CDR3 consists of 12 amino acids. Only the CDR3 DNA stays, 36 bases, in frame from base 1. CDR1 and CDR2 are drawn from the germline V gene (reference sequence): LNHDA, SQIVND. In the prospective study, participants were roughly 18 to 95 years old, resided in approximately 22 geographic areas of the United States, and were enrolled through a virtual design. To assign participants to cohorts, the prospective study relied on clinical history that participants themselves reported in a screening survey and a study questionnaire. Exposed participants had been in contact with someone with a PCR-confirmed or clinician-diagnosed COVID-19 case within 2 weeks of study entry. In the prospective study, whole blood, serum and a nasopharyngeal or oropharyngeal swab were collected from each participant by mobile phlebotomists. Over a 2-month period, participants in the prospective study had the option of providing additional blood draws and questionnaires. Blood samples from the prospective study were shipped frozen or at room temperature prior to DNA extraction.

The clonotype originates from a woman in her forties or fifties who had been exposed to COVID-19. Sequences were obtained from PBMCs or T cells enriched from blood (not recorded which). The V gene is TRBV19 and the J gene is TRBJ1-2; 7 middle bases align to TRBD1. At the DNA level, the sequence is TGTGCCAGTGAGAGACAGGGTAAAGGCTACACCTTC. Its product reads: CASERQGKGYTF. The full variable domain, with segments outside the CDR3 supplied by the reference TRBV19 and TRBJ1-2 proteins, appears as DGGITQSPKYLFRKEGQNVTLSCEQNLNHDAMYWYRQDPGQGLRLIYYSQIVNDFQKGDIAEGYSVSREKKESFPLTVTSAQKNPTAFYLCASERQGKGYTFGSGTRLTVV.